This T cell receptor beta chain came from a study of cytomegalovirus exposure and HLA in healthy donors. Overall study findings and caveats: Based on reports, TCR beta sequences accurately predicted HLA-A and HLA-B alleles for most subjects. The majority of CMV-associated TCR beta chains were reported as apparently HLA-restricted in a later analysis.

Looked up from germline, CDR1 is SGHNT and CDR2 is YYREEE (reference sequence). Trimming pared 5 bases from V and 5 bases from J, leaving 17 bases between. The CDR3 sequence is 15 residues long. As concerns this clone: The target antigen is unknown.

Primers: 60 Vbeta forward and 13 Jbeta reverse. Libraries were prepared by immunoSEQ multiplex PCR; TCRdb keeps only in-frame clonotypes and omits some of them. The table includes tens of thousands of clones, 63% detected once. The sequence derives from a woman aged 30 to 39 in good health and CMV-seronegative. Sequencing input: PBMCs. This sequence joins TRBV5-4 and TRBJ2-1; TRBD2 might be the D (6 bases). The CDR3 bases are TGTGCCAGCAGAGGGGACCTGGGACTTCACAATGAGCAGTTCTTC. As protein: CASRGDLGLHNEQFF. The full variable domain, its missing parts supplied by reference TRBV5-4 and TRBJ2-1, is ETGVTQSPTHLIKTRGQQVTLRCSSQSGHNTVSWYQQALGQGPQFIFQYYREEENGRGNFPPRFSGLQFPNYSSELNVNALELDDSALYLCASRGDLGLHNEQFFGPGTRLTVL.